Presented here are 25 T cell receptor beta chains from one specimen sequenced in a study of blood T cell repertoires in COVID-19 (dated by TCRdb to about 2020). The library was made by the immunoSEQ multiplex PCR assay. This is the immuneACCESS table as TCRdb keeps it, with only in-frame sequences that have V and J called. A part of the clones is gone; compared with another copy, unresolved V genes explain less than half, and the rest is unexplained. The sample records 100,000 or so clones, 75% to 85% of which are singletons. The ten most abundant clones make up about 13% of the sample. Sequencing was performed on peripheral blood. The origin of the receptors is a human donor in a cohort sampled during active COVID-19.

This sequence joins TRBV19 and TRBJ2-2, with D possibly TRBD2 on 5 matching bases. The V end lost 2 bases, the J end lost 2 bases, and 12 bases lay between the germline ends. The V gene's germline CDR1 is LNHDA and CDR2 SQIVND (reference sequence). There are 16 residues in the CDR3. This CDR3 reads CASSIRRVFNTGELFF. The CDR3 bases are TGTGCCAGTAGTATAAGGCGGGTCTTTAACACCGGGGAGCTGTTTTTT.

A few counts support this clone. This chain joins TRBV3-1 (or the pseudogene TRBV3-2) and TRBJ2-5, with D possibly matching TRBD1 (5 bases). Germline V gene lookup returns CDR1 LGHDT and CDR2 YNNKEL (reference sequence). Trimming shortened V by 0 bases and J by 9 bases, and 17 bases separated the two germline ends. The length of the CDR3 is 15 residues. The CDR3 sequence: CASSQDWQGNVAQYF. DNA of the CDR3: TGTGCCAGCAGCCAAGATTGGCAGGGCAATGTGGCCCAGTACTTC.

This clone was seen a single time. The V and J genes are TRBV2 and TRBJ1-5, with D perhaps TRBD1 (6 bases). Germline V gene sequence: CDR1 SNHLY, CDR2 FYNNEI. V was trimmed by 0 bases and J by 0 bases, leaving 9 bases between them. CDR3 length equals 16 residues. The CDR3 here is CASSEARGASNQPQHF. DNA for the CDR3: TGTGCCAGCAGTGAAGCGCGGGGGGCTAGCAATCAGCCCCAGCATTTT.

This chain uses TRBV6-5 with TRBJ2-1, with 7 bases matching TRBD1. The V segment lost 4 bases and the J segment 4 bases; nucleotides outside the gene matches: 7. Germline CDR1 reads MNHEY; CDR2 reads SVGAGI. The CDR3 runs 15 residues. The CDR3 nucleotides are TGTGCCAGCAGTTCCCCGGGACAGTCATACAATGAGCAGTTCTTC. Translated, it gives CASSSPGQSYNEQFF.

The chain joins TRBV18 to TRBJ2-1; 7 bases are a match to TRBD2. The CDR3 loop spans 14 amino acids. Per the germline V gene, CDR1 is KGHSH and CDR2 is LQKENI. The V gene end was trimmed by 2 bases and the J gene end by 10 bases; junction bases not matched to a gene: 8. CDR3 region: CASSPVRGEREQFF. CDR3 DNA: TGTGCCAGCTCACCAGTCCGGGGGGAGAGGGAGCAGTTCTTC. Full variable domain (outside the CDR3, taken from reference TRBV18 and TRBJ2-1): NAGVMQNPRHLVRRRGQEARLRCSPMKGHSHVYWYRQLPEEGLKFMVYLQKENIIDESGMPKERFSAEFPKEGPSILRIQQVVRGDSAAYFCASSPVRGEREQFFGPGTRLTVL.

This chain joins TRBV11-1 and TRBJ1-4; 7 bases match TRBD1. V shed 6 bases, J shed 5 bases, and the junction held 9 bases outside the gene matches. The CDR3 consists of 15 residues. Germline CDR1 is SGHAT and CDR2 is FQDESV (reference sequence). The CDR3 DNA sequence: TGTGCCAGCAGTCTAGAAGACAGGGCAAATGAAAAACTGTTTTTT. Protein sequence: CASSLEDRANEKLFF.

The chain links TRBV27 to TRBJ2-1, with TRBD2 matching 9 bases. The ends lost 5 bases at V and 5 bases at J; junction bases unmatched: 10. The CDR3 has 16 residues. The germline V gene has CDR1 MNHEY and CDR2 SMNVEV (reference sequence). CDR3 sequence: CASSIDGAGGDNEQFF. The CDR3 DNA follows: TGTGCCAGCAGTATCGATGGAGCGGGGGGAGACAATGAGCAGTTCTTC.

The V call is TRBV11-2, the J call TRBJ2-7; a weak D match, TRBD2 (6 bases). This CDR3 has 14 residues. CDR1 is SGHAT, CDR2 FQNNGV, per germline. V was cut by 5 bases and J by 7 bases, with 18 bases left in between. CDR3 protein: CASSHTRGGGEQYF. The CDR3 DNA is TGTGCCAGCAGCCACACTAGGGGAGGAGGGGAGCAGTACTTC.

The count of this clone is one. The CDR3 spells CASSVRGSTNEKLFF. In DNA form, the CDR3 reads TGTGCCAGCAGCGTCCGGGGTTCGACTAATGAAAAACTGTTTTTT. The chain combines TRBV9 with TRBJ1-4; no reliable D call. The V end lost 2 bases, the J end lost 2 bases, and 10 bases lay between the germline ends. The CDR3 is 15 amino acids. Germline loops: CDR1 SGDLS, CDR2 YYNGEE.

This clone was counted a single time. This sequence joins TRBV4-1 and TRBJ2-7; maybe TRBD2 (5 bases). This CDR3 spans 17 amino acids. Germline CDR1 and CDR2: MGHRA and YSYEKL. V lost 0 bases and J 2 bases, leaving 17 bases between the germline ends. The CDR3 region has the DNA TGCGCCAGCAGCCAAGATTTCTTTGCGGGTACCACCTACGAGCAGTACTTC. Translation gives CASSQDFFAGTTYEQYF.

The CDR3 sequence is CASSLRGGTGREQYF. CDR3 DNA: TGTGCCAGCAGCCTGCGGGGCGGGACAGGAAGGGAGCAGTACTTC. V usage is TRBV5-8 and J usage is TRBJ2-7; 8 bases fit TRBD1. The germline gives CDR1 SGHTS, CDR2 YDEGEE. This CDR3 region has 15 residues. V gave up 4 bases and J gave up 7 bases; unmatched junction bases: 13.

CDR3 nucleotides: TGTGCCAGCAGTTTTACTAGCGGGATCAACACCGGGGAGCTGTTTTTT. Amino acids: CASSFTSGINTGELFF. The chain couples TRBV7-2 to TRBJ2-2; 10 bases are shared with TRBD2. J was trimmed by 2 bases and V by 6 bases; bases with no gene match: 6. This CDR3 comprises 16 residues. The germline gives CDR1 SGHTA, CDR2 FQGNSA.

The V gene is TRBV3-1 (or the pseudogene TRBV3-2), the J gene TRBJ1-3; D unresolved. V lost 1 base and J lost 0, with 10 bases in between. Germline CDR1 reads LGHDT; CDR2 reads YNNKEL (reference sequence). The CDR3 extends over 16 amino acids. This chain's CDR3 is CASSQGGLNSGNTIYF. CDR3 DNA: TGTGCCAGCAGCCAAGGAGGGCTTAACTCTGGAAACACCATATATTTT.

The rearrangement links TRBV5-6 to TRBJ2-1, with 12 bases aligning to TRBD1. V lost 4 bases to trimming and J lost 4 bases; unmatched junction nucleotides: 9. This CDR3 has 17 residues. The germline CDR1 and CDR2 sequences are SGHDT and YYEEEE. CDR3 residues: CASSGTGGASRYNEQFF. The CDR3 region has the DNA TGTGCCAGCAGCGGGACAGGGGGCGCGAGTAGGTACAATGAGCAGTTCTTC.

V and J are TRBV3-1 (or the pseudogene TRBV3-2) and TRBJ2-5; 9 nucleotides agree with TRBD2. CDR3 size: 16 residues. With 3 bases clipped from V and 4 bases from J, the junction kept 9 bases outside the gene matches. Looked up from germline, CDR1 is LGHDT and CDR2 is YNNKEL (reference sequence). The CDR3 here is CASSQRAGGGLETQYF. DNA of the CDR3: TGTGCCAGCAGCCAGAGAGCGGGGGGAGGGTTAGAGACCCAGTACTTC.

The chain couples TRBV11-3 to TRBJ2-7; 8 bases align to TRBD1. The V gene end was trimmed by 0 bases and the J gene end by 3 bases; junction bases not matched to a gene: 4. Germline CDR1 SGHNT, CDR2 YENEEA. The CDR3 consists of 15 residues. CDR3 bases: TGTGCCAGCAGCTTAGACGGGACAGGCTACTACGAGCAGTACTTC. The encoded protein is CASSLDGTGYYEQYF.

The chain carries TRBV4-2 and TRBJ2-5; 7 bases are a match to TRBD1. CDR1 LGHNA and CDR2 YNFKEQ come from the germline V gene. This CDR3 comprises 14 residues. J lost 3 bases, V lost 4 bases, and 5 bases had no gene match. The CDR3 protein is CASSRSDREETQYF. The CDR3 DNA reads TGTGCCAGCAGCCGTAGCGACAGGGAAGAGACCCAGTACTTC.

CDR3 residues: CSVGTGTYGYTF. In DNA form, the CDR3 reads TGCAGCGTGGGGACAGGGACCTATGGCTACACCTTC. The gene calls are TRBV29-1 and TRBJ1-2; TRBD1 matches 9 bases. Trimming cost V 6 bases and J 4 bases; bases outside gene matches: 3. The germline V gene encodes CDR1 SQVTM and CDR2 ANQGSEA. This CDR3 region has 12 residues. Filled out from reference TRBV29-1 and TRBJ1-2, the complete variable domain reads SAVISQKPSRDICQRGTSLTIQCQVDSQVTMMFWYRQQPGQSLTLIATANQGSEATYESGFVIDKFPISRPNLTFSTLTVSNMSPEDSSIYLCSVGTGTYGYTFGSGTRLTVV.

The chain employs TRBV2 and TRBJ2-1; 10 bases fit TRBD2. The V and J ends lost 8 bases and 5 bases, in that order; junction bases with no gene match: 9. The CDR3 runs 15 residues. Germline loops: CDR1 SNHLY, CDR2 FYNNEI. This CDR3 reads CASDLAGVANNEQFF. Written as DNA, the CDR3 is TGTGCCAGCGACCTAGCGGGAGTGGCAAACAATGAGCAGTTCTTC. Variable domain in full (rest from reference TRBV2 and TRBJ2-1): EPEVTQTPSHQVTQMGQEVILRCVPISNHLYFYWYRQILGQKVEFLVSFYNNEISEKSEIFDDQFSVERPDGSNFTLKIRSTKLEDSAMYFCASDLAGVANNEQFFGPGTRLTVL.

The chain couples TRBV23-1 to TRBJ2-1, with 8 nucleotides matching TRBD1. TRBV23-1 is noted as an ORF with a role that remains uncertain. The CDR3 consists of 14 residues. Losses at the gene ends were 7 bases for V and 4 bases for J; bases not matched to a gene: 6. The CDR3 spells CASTGRGLYNEQFF. DNA for the CDR3: TGCGCCAGCACGGGCAGGGGGCTTTACAATGAGCAGTTCTTC.

V gene TRBV7-9 combines with J gene TRBJ1-5; no reliable D call. V was shortened by 2 bases and J by 5 bases, with 4 bases between the two germline ends. This CDR3 has 12 amino acids. Germline CDR1 SEHNR, CDR2 FQNEAQ (reference sequence). The CDR3 sequence: CASSLRDQPQHF. Written as DNA, the CDR3 is TGTGCCAGCAGCTTACGGGATCAGCCCCAGCATTTT. The whole variable domain, remainder taken from reference TRBV7-9 and TRBJ1-5, is DTGVSQNPRHKITKRGQNVTFRCDPISEHNRLYWYRQTLGQGPEFLTYFQNEAQLEKSRLLSDRFSAERPKGSFSTLEIQRTEQGDSAMYLCASSLRDQPQHFGDGTRLSIL.

V gene TRBV7-3 combines with J gene TRBJ1-1; D is uncertain. The V and J ends lost 1 base and 4 bases respectively, with 13 bases between them. CDR1 and CDR2 from the germline V gene are SGHTA and FQGTGA. This CDR3 region has 15 residues. Here the CDR3 reads CASSLMPGISTEAFF. The DNA of the CDR3 is TGTGCCAGCAGCTTAATGCCTGGTATTAGCACTGAAGCTTTCTTT.

The CDR3: CASSLWDRVNSPLHF. CDR3 in DNA: TGCGCCAGCAGCTTGTGGGACAGGGTTAATTCACCCCTCCACTTT. The chain recombines TRBV5-1 with TRBJ1-6; TRBD1 matches 9 bases. The CDR3 consists of 15 residues. Germline V gene sequence: CDR1 SGHRS, CDR2 YFSETQ. Unmatched junction bases numbered 2, after V lost 1 base and J lost 6 bases.

V gene TRBV5-1 combines with J gene TRBJ2-7; TRBD1 matches at 9 bases. This CDR3 is built from 15 residues. The V gene's germline CDR1 is SGHRS and CDR2 YFSETQ. Trimming removed 4 bases from V and 3 bases from J; junction bases left unmatched: 8. The CDR3 coding sequence is TGCGCCAGCAGCCGGGGGACAGGGTTTCGCTACGAGCAGTACTTC. Translation: CASSRGTGFRYEQYF.

The chain uses TRBV5-1 and TRBJ2-7; D is undetermined. The V end was cut by 3 bases, the J end by 6 bases, with 16 bases between. Germline values: CDR1 SGHRS, CDR2 YFSETQ. This CDR3 has 14 residues. CDR3 DNA: TGCGCCAGCAGCTCCGCCGTTCCGCAGGTCGAGCAGTACTTC. Amino acid sequence: CASSSAVPQVEQYF.